These 32 T cell receptor beta chains came from one sample sequenced in a study of T-cell memory formation after mild COVID-19. One entry per CDR3 protein results from TCRdb running MiXCR on the 5' RACE reads. The table lists a few hundred thousand distinct CDR3 sequences, 16% of them singletons. The specimen sequenced was PBMCs or a T cell subset sorted from them (not recorded which). The source of these receptors is a man younger than 35 who had mild COVID-19 (a few samples of this study predate the infection). Cell type and time point are not known.

The gene calls are TRBV3-1 and TRBJ1-2; D call uncertain. V dropped 3 bases and J dropped 3 bases, with 11 bases sitting between them. The CDR3 is 14 residues long. The germline V gene has CDR1 LGHDT and CDR2 YNNKEL (reference sequence). The CDR3 DNA reads as TGTGCCAGCAGCCAGTCGCGGGGTTACTATGGCTACACCTTC. Translating gives CASSQSRGYYGYTF. Combining the CDR3 with reference TRBV3-1 and TRBJ1-2 gives the whole variable domain DTAVSQTPKYLVTQMGNDKSIKCEQNLGHDTMYWYKQDSKKFLKIMFSYNNKELIINETVPNRFSPKSPDKAHLNLHINSLELGDSAVYFCASSQSRGYYGYTFGSGTRLTVV.

V and J are TRBV6-1 and TRBJ2-1; the D gene is possibly TRBD1 (6 bases). CDR1 and CDR2 from the germline V gene are MNHNS and SASEGT. V was shortened by 3 bases and J by 8 bases, with 14 bases between the two germline ends. The CDR3 runs 14 residues. For the CDR3, the DNA is TGTGCCAGCAGTGACCGGGCTGCAGGGGATGAGCAGTTCTTC. This gives the protein CASSDRAAGDEQFF.

This clonotype was observed a handful of times. This chain connects TRBV15 to TRBJ2-3; the match to TRBD1 covers 8 bases. Germline loops: CDR1 LNHNV, CDR2 YYDKDF (reference sequence). J was trimmed by 2 bases and V by 1 base; bases with no gene match: 8. CDR3 length: 17 residues. The CDR3 nucleotides read TGTGCCACCAGCAGAGTAACAGGGGGTTTTCTCACAGATACGCAGTATTTT. Encoded protein: CATSRVTGGFLTDTQYF.

This clonotype was counted only a few times. The chain employs TRBV7-3 and TRBJ1-5; D ambiguous. In germline, CDR1 is SGHTA, CDR2 FQGTGA. Trimming shortened V by 3 bases and J by 7 bases, and 10 bases separated the two germline ends. This CDR3 has 13 amino acids. The CDR3 loop is CASSFGPGQPQHF. CDR3 nucleotides: TGTGCCAGCAGCTTTGGTCCTGGGCAGCCCCAGCATTTT. Combining the CDR3 with reference TRBV7-3 and TRBJ1-5 gives the whole variable domain GAGVSQTPSNKVTEKGKYVELRCDPISGHTALYWYRQSLGQGPEFLIYFQGTGAADDSGLPNDRFFAVRPEGSVSTLKIQRTERGDSAVYLCASSFGPGQPQHFGDGTRLSIL.

There are a few counts of this clonotype. The chain couples TRBV12-3 or TRBV12-4 to TRBJ2-1; 11 nucleotides agree with TRBD1. With 7 bases clipped from V and 8 bases from J, the junction kept 7 bases outside the gene matches. The CDR3 is 14 residues long. The CDR3 reads CASKIGQGADEQFF. The CDR3 nucleotides read TGTGCCAGCAAAATAGGACAGGGGGCGGATGAGCAGTTCTTC.

In its sample, this clonotype was seen many times. The J gene is TRBJ1-2, the V gene TRBV5-1; the D gene is possibly TRBD1 (5 bases). In germline, CDR1 is SGHRS, CDR2 YFSETQ. This CDR3 has 15 residues. V was shortened by 1 base and J by 4 bases, with 14 bases between the two germline ends. The CDR3 reads CASSLLEEGSYGYTF. The DNA of the CDR3 is TGCGCCAGCAGCTTGCTTGAGGAGGGGAGCTATGGCTACACCTTC.

In this sample, this clonotype turned up a few times. This chain connects TRBV7-6 to TRBJ2-7, with D perhaps matching TRBD2 (6 bases). Between the trimmed V and J ends, which lost 2 bases and 3 bases, there was a span of 14 bases. Germline assignment: CDR1 SGHVS and CDR2 FNYEAQ. The CDR3 spans 15 residues. CDR3 loop: CASSLKWLANYEQYV. Written as DNA, the CDR3 is TGTGCCAGCAGCTTAAAATGGCTAGCGAACTACGAGCAGTACGTC.

The chain is built from TRBV20-1 and TRBJ1-5; 8 bases agree with TRBD1. The germline V gene encodes CDR1 DFQATT and CDR2 SNEGSKA (reference sequence). This CDR3 has 15 amino acids. Germline trimming cut 1 base from V and 4 bases from J; bases unmatched to any gene: 6. The CDR3 DNA reads TGCAGTGCTAGAGGTCGGGACAGGCCGAATCAGCCCCAGCATTTT. This translates into CSARGRDRPNQPQHF.

The CDR3 DNA sequence: TGTGCCATCAGCCTGCAAGGAGGTACTGAAGCTTTCTTT. Its translation is CAISLQGGTEAFF. The J gene is TRBJ1-1, the V gene TRBV10-3; D uncertain. CDR1 ENHRY and CDR2 SYGVKD come from the germline V gene. The CDR3 is 13 amino acids. V was clipped by 6 bases and J by 5 bases, with 13 bases between them.

The rearrangement uses TRBV2 and TRBJ2-7; D unresolved. Germline assignment: CDR1 SNHLY and CDR2 FYNNEI. Trimming cost V 8 bases and J 1 base, with 6 bases left between them. The CDR3 contains 11 residues. CDR3 region: CASVASYEQYV. CDR3 DNA: TGTGCCAGCGTCGCGTCCTACGAGCAGTACGTC.

This clonotype showed up many times. The chain employs TRBV6-5 and TRBJ1-2; the match to TRBD1 covers 8 bases. This CDR3 is built from 14 residues. Trimming removed 7 bases from V and 8 bases from J; junction bases left unmatched: 12. Looked up from germline, CDR1 is MNHEY and CDR2 is SVGAGI. CDR3 bases: TGTGCCAGCACCTTCCGCAGGGGGCTAATGGGCTACACCTTC. Its translation: CASTFRRGLMGYTF.

This sequence joins TRBV18 and TRBJ1-1, with D possibly being TRBD1 (6 bases). CDR1 is KGHSH, CDR2 LQKENI, per germline. The CDR3 runs to 14 residues. V was clipped by 3 bases and J by 1 base, with 9 bases between them. DNA for the CDR3: TGTGCCAGCTCACCCAGACAGGAGAACACTGAAGCTTTCTTT. Translation: CASSPRQENTEAFF.

This clonotype was observed a handful of times. The chain joins TRBV12-3 or TRBV12-4 to TRBJ1-6, with D perhaps matching TRBD1 (6 bases). V was shortened by 4 bases and J by 2 bases, with 12 bases between the two germline ends. The CDR3 totals 16 residues. The CDR3 DNA follows: TGTGCCAGCAGTTCCCGGGGGCTACCCTATAATTCACCCCTCCACTTT. As protein: CASSSRGLPYNSPLHF.

The chain has TRBV28 and TRBJ2-4, with TRBD2 matching 9 bases. The CDR3 contains 15 residues. Germline assignment: CDR1 MDHEN and CDR2 SYDVKM. Trimming removed 1 base from V and 7 bases from J; junction bases left unmatched: 5. CDR3 amino acids: CASSLFAGGPNIQYF. The DNA of the CDR3 is TGTGCCAGCAGTTTATTTGCGGGGGGGCCGAACATTCAGTACTTC.

This clonotype has more than one count but fewer than ten. V is TRBV29-1 and J is TRBJ2-5; the D is unclear. Germline V gives CDR1 SQVTM, CDR2 ANQGSEA. CDR3 length equals 12 residues. Trimming removed 3 bases at V and 2 bases at J, with 7 bases between. The CDR3 protein is CSVEGPQETQYF. CDR3 in DNA: TGCAGCGTTGAGGGTCCTCAAGAGACCCAGTACTTC. Full variable domain (rest looked up from reference TRBV29-1 and TRBJ2-5): SAVISQKPSRDICQRGTSLTIQCQVDSQVTMMFWYRQQPGQSLTLIATANQGSEATYESGFVIDKFPISRPNLTFSTLTVSNMSPEDSSIYLCSVEGPQETQYFGPGTRLLVL.

This clonotype was observed a few times. The chain has TRBV12-3 or TRBV12-4 and TRBJ2-2; D might be TRBD2 (5 bases). CDR3 size: 14 residues. V was clipped by 6 bases and J by 1 base, with 9 bases between them. CDR3 residues: CASREDWNTGELFF. The CDR3 DNA reads as TGTGCCAGCAGGGAGGACTGGAACACCGGGGAGCTGTTTTTT.

There are a few counts of this clonotype. The V and J genes are TRBV7-3 and TRBJ2-1, with D possibly called TRBD1 or TRBD2 (5 bases each). CDR1 is SGHTA and CDR2 is FQGTGA in the germline V gene. This CDR3 comprises 14 residues. Between the trimmed V and J ends, which lost 5 bases and 6 bases, there was a span of 14 bases. The CDR3 DNA follows: TGTGCCAGCAGCACAGGCGGGTCGACCAATGAGCAGTTCTTC. It codes for CASSTGGSTNEQFF.

The chain recombines TRBV7-8 with TRBJ2-5; D call uncertain. Trimming cost V 7 bases and J 4 bases, with 13 bases left between them. CDR1 is SGHVS and CDR2 is FQNEAQ in the germline V gene. The CDR3 totals 13 residues. The CDR3 coding sequence is TGTGCCAGCACTCCCAGGATCCGAGAGACCCAGTACTTC. Translation: CASTPRIRETQYF.

This clonotype turned up a few times. The gene calls are TRBV6-5 and TRBJ1-2; 8 positions match TRBD1. Looked up from germline, CDR1 is MNHEY and CDR2 is SVGAGI. Unmatched junction bases numbered 7, after V lost 6 bases and J lost 4 bases. This CDR3 comprises 14 residues. The CDR3: CASSRHGQGYGYTF. In DNA, the CDR3 is TGTGCCAGCAGCCGCCACGGACAGGGCTATGGCTACACCTTC.

This clonotype showed up just once. At one of its ends the junction is not consistent with the germline gene, which may arise from a read error. This chain links TRBV6-2 or TRBV6-3 with TRBJ2-5; either TRBD1 or TRBD2 may fit D (7 bases each). The germline V gene encodes CDR1 MNHEY and CDR2 SVGEGT. The CDR3 has 12 amino acids. This CDR3 is CASTPRGGPPRF. The CDR3 nucleotides read TGTGCCAGCACCCCCAGGGGGGGCCCCCCGCGCTTC.

V usage is TRBV4-1 and J usage is TRBJ2-3, with D possibly being TRBD2 (5 bases). Germline V gene lookup returns CDR1 MGHRA and CDR2 YSYEKL. CDR3 length equals 13 residues. Trimming took off 5 bases at V and 4 bases at J, with 10 bases between the two ends. The CDR3 reads CASSSLGADTQYF. In nucleotides, the CDR3 is TGCGCCAGCAGCTCCCTCGGGGCAGATACGCAGTATTTT.

Many counts were recorded for this clonotype. The rearrangement joins TRBV5-1 to TRBJ2-7; D may correspond to TRBD1 or TRBD2 (5 bases each). CDR1 and CDR2 (germline): SGHRS, YFSETQ. The CDR3 length is 14 residues. The V end lost 3 bases, the J end lost 2 bases, and 12 bases lay between the germline ends. The CDR3 DNA is TGCGCCAGCAGCTGGGGACCTGGCGCCTACGAGCAGTACGTC. Translating gives CASSWGPGAYEQYV.

This clonotype has a handful of counts. The chain employs TRBV29-1 and TRBJ1-1; D is possibly TRBD1 (5 bases). The CDR3 consists of 13 residues. With 4 bases removed from V and 1 base from J, the gap between germline ends came to 10 bases. The germline gives CDR1 SQVTM, CDR2 ANQGSEA. The CDR3 DNA reads TGCAGCGTTGGTCTCGGGGCGAACACTGAAGCTTTCTTT. Protein product: CSVGLGANTEAFF.

This clonotype came up once. This chain uses TRBV7-9 with TRBJ2-5; no clear D gene. The CDR3 runs 12 residues. Germline loops: CDR1 SEHNR, CDR2 FQNEAQ (reference sequence). Trimming stripped 4 bases from V and 5 bases from J, with 8 bases between. CDR3 nucleotide sequence: TGTGCCAGCAGCTCCGAGATGGAGACCCAGTACTTC. The encoded protein is CASSSEMETQYF.

This chain joins TRBV7-9 and TRBJ2-7; no clear D gene. There are 16 residues in the CDR3. Germline V gene lookup returns CDR1 SEHNR and CDR2 FQNEAQ (reference sequence). V dropped 4 bases and J dropped 7 bases, with 23 bases sitting between them. The CDR3 coding sequence is TGTGCCAGCAGCTCCTTTGATGAGTACGCCTACGTAGAGCAGTACTTC. Its translation: CASSSFDEYAYVEQYF.

The chain employs TRBV7-2 and TRBJ1-5; 8 bases are shared with TRBD1. The V and J ends lost 3 bases and 6 bases, in that order; junction bases with no gene match: 4. CDR3 length: 14 residues. Germline CDR1 and CDR2: SGHTA and FQGNSA. The CDR3 region is CASSLTGVSQPQHF. CDR3 in DNA: TGTGCCAGCAGCTTGACAGGGGTGAGTCAGCCCCAGCATTTT.

This clonotype occurred many times. The chain uses TRBV28 and TRBJ1-1; D is perhaps TRBD1 (6 bases). V lost 7 bases, J lost 8 bases, and 14 bases lay in between. CDR3 length: 12 residues. Germline lookup yields CDR1 MDHEN and CDR2 SYDVKM. CDR3 loop: CASISPGGEAFF. The CDR3 nucleotides are TGTGCCAGCATCTCACCGGGGGGCGAAGCTTTCTTT.

The sample holds a few counts of this clonotype. J is TRBJ1-4 and V is TRBV4-2; 10 bases line up with TRBD1. This CDR3 is 15 amino acids long. Per germline, CDR1 LGHNA and CDR2 YNFKEQ. The junction had 2 bases not matched to a gene; V was cut back by 3 bases and J by 4 bases. CDR3 residues: CASSQDRGFNEKLFF. DNA for the CDR3: TGTGCCAGCAGCCAGGACAGGGGGTTTAATGAAAAACTGTTTTTT.

This clonotype occurred a few times. This chain links TRBV15 with TRBJ2-7; a weak D match, TRBD2 (6 bases). CDR1 LNHNV and CDR2 YYDKDF come from the germline V gene (reference sequence). Trimming took off 5 bases at V and 0 bases at J, with 17 bases between the two ends. The CDR3 spans 16 residues. The CDR3 nucleotides are TGTGCCACCAGCCCGTCCCCCGGCGGGGTCTCCTACGAGCAGTACTTC. This encodes CATSPSPGGVSYEQYF.

This clonotype occurred many times. The genes are TRBV7-2 and TRBJ2-3, with TRBD2 matching 7 bases. Germline loops: CDR1 SGHTA, CDR2 FQGNSA. The CDR3 consists of 15 residues. V was pared by 2 bases and J by 5 bases, with 7 bases of the junction left unmatched. CDR3 sequence: CASSLRRGRVDTQYF. The DNA for the CDR3 is TGTGCCAGCAGCTTAAGGCGGGGGAGGGTAGATACGCAGTATTTT.

The chain has TRBV7-9 and TRBJ1-6; 9 nucleotides align to TRBD1. Per germline, CDR1 SEHNR and CDR2 FQNEAQ (reference sequence). The CDR3 has 14 amino acids. The trim removed 5 bases at V and 7 bases at J, leaving 3 bases unmatched. The CDR3 nucleotides read TGTGCCAGCAGCCCCGGACAGGGGAATTCACCCCTCCACTTT. It is translated as CASSPGQGNSPLHF.

This clonotype was seen only a few times. This chain joins TRBV6-1 and TRBJ2-7; perhaps D is TRBD1 or TRBD2 (5 bases each). Per the germline V gene, CDR1 is MNHNS and CDR2 is SASEGT. The V and J ends lost 0 bases and 5 bases respectively, with 11 bases between them. CDR3 length: 14 residues. The CDR3 sequence is CASSEAHGDHEQYF. CDR3 DNA: TGTGCCAGCAGTGAAGCGCACGGGGACCACGAGCAGTACTTC.